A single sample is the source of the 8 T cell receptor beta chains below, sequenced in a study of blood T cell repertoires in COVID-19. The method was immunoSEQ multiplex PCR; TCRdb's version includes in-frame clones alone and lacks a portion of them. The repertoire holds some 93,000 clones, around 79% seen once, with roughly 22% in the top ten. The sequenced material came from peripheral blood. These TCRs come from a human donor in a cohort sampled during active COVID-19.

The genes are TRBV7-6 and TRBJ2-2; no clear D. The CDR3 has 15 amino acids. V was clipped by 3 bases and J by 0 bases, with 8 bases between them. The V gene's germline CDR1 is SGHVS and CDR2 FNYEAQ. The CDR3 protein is CASSFGPPNTGELFF. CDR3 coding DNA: TGTGCCAGCAGCTTTGGGCCGCCGAACACCGGGGAGCTGTTTTTT.

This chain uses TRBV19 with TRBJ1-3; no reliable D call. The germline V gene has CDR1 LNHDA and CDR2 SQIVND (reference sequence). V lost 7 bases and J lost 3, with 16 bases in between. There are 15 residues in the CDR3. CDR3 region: CASTTGILNGNTIYF. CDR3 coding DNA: TGTGCCAGTACAACGGGGATCTTAAATGGAAACACCATATATTTT. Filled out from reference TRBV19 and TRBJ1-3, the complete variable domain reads DGGITQSPKYLFRKEGQNVTLSCEQNLNHDAMYWYRQDPGQGLRLIYYSQIVNDFQKGDIAEGYSVSREKKESFPLTVTSAQKNPTAFYLCASTTGILNGNTIYFGEGSWLTVV.

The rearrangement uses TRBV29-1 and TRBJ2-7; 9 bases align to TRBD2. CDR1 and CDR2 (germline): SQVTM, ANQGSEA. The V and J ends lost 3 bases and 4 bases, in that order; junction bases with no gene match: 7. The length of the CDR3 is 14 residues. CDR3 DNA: TGCAGCGTTGAGGTTAGCGGGAGAGAGTACGAGCAGTACTTC. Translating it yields CSVEVSGREYEQYF.

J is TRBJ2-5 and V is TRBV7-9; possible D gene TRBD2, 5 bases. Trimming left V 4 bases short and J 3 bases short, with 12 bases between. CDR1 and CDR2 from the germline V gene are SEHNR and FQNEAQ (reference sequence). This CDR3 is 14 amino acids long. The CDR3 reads CASSYAGIEETQYF. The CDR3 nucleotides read TGTGCCAGCAGCTACGCCGGGATCGAAGAGACCCAGTACTTC.

CDR3: CASSDLAGGGNEQFF. CDR3 sequence (DNA): TGTGCCAGCAGTGACTTAGCGGGAGGAGGGAATGAGCAGTTCTTC. V and J are TRBV6-4 and TRBJ2-1; TRBD2 matches at 10 bases. The V gene's germline CDR1 is MRHNA and CDR2 SNTAGT. The CDR3 consists of 15 residues. V gave up 1 base and J gave up 7 bases; unmatched junction bases: 4.

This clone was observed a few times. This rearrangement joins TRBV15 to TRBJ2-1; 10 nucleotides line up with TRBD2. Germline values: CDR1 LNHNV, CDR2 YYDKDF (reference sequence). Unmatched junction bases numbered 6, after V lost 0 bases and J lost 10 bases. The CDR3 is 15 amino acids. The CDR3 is CATSRDKAGGREQFF. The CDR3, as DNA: TGTGCCACCAGCAGAGATAAAGCGGGAGGGCGCGAGCAGTTCTTC.

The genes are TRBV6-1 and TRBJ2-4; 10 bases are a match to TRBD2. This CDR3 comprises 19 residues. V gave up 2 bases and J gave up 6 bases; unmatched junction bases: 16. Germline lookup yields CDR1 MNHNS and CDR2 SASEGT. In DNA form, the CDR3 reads TGTGCCAGCAGTGAAAGGTGGGGGACAGTGGGACTAGCGACAAACATTCAGTACTTC. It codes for CASSERWGTVGLATNIQYF.

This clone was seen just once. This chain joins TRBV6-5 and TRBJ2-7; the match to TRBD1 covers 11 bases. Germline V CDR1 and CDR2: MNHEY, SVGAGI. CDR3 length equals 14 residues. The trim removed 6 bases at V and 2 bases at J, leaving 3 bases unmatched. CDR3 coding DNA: TGTGCCAGCAGCCGGACAGGGGGCACCTACGAGCAGTACTTC. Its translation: CASSRTGGTYEQYF.